The next 14 T cell receptor beta chains were all read from a single sample in a study of breast tumors, draining lymph nodes, adjacent tissues. TCRdb analysed the multiplex PCR reads with MiXCR anew, one entry per CDR3 protein. Of over 250,000 distinct CDR3 sequences listed, under 35% are singletons. Samples came from axillary lymph nodes draining the breast cancer. Sequenced sample: axillary lymph node tissue. These TCRs come from a female donor with breast cancer. Some clones in this sample may be carry-over from other donors' samples.

This clonotype was detected many times. The genes are TRBV4-1 and TRBJ1-4; D call uncertain. Germline V lookup: CDR1 MGHRA, CDR2 YSYEKL. V lost 5 bases to trimming and J lost 8 bases, with 12 bases between them. The length of the CDR3 is 13 residues. CDR3 protein: CASSFLTKEKLFF. The CDR3 nucleotides are TGCGCCAGCAGCTTTTTAACGAAAGAAAAACTGTTTTTT.

This clonotype was recorded many times. The V and J genes are TRBV7-2 and TRBJ1-3; no clear D gene. The CDR3 runs 14 residues. V was pared by 2 bases and J by 3 bases, with 8 bases between. Germline lookup yields CDR1 SGHTA and CDR2 FQGNSA. For the CDR3, the DNA is TGTGCCAGCAGCTTAAGCCTGCTTGGAAACACCATATATTTT. Translating it yields CASSLSLLGNTIYF.

The chain links TRBV27 to TRBJ1-2; tentatively, D is TRBD1 (5 bases). CDR1 is MNHEY and CDR2 is SMNVEV in the germline V gene (reference sequence). Trimming took off 3 bases at V and 1 base at J, with 12 bases between the two ends. The CDR3 consists of 15 residues. CDR3 sequence: CASSFSGLLNYGYTF. DNA of the CDR3: TGTGCCAGCAGTTTTTCGGGACTGCTTAACTATGGCTACACCTTC.

Comment on this clonotype: A much larger clone differs from this one at a single base, so this may be a read error. This sequence joins TRBV5-8 and TRBJ2-5, with D possibly being TRBD1 (6 bases). The CDR3 has 17 amino acids. CDR1 and CDR2 from the germline V gene are SGHTS and YDEGEE. The germline V and J ends were trimmed by 0 bases and 7 bases, with 22 bases remaining between them. The DNA for the CDR3 is TGTGCCAGCAGCTTGGTGGAGGCGGCAGGGGCCTCATCGACCCAGTACTTC. This translates into CASSLVEAAGASSTQYF.

This clonotype came up many times. The rearrangement uses TRBV12-3 or TRBV12-4 and TRBJ2-7; D uncertain. V gave up 3 bases and J gave up 3 bases, with 6 bases separating them. CDR3 length: 12 residues. The CDR3 spells CASSLIYYEQYF. CDR3 nucleotide sequence: TGTGCCAGCAGTTTGATCTACTACGAGCAGTACTTC.

This clonotype was detected ten times or more. This sequence joins TRBV19 and TRBJ1-6; 9 bases are shared with TRBD1. Per germline, CDR1 LNHDA and CDR2 SQIVND (reference sequence). This CDR3 region has 15 residues. After removal of 6 bases from V and 10 bases from J, the junction contained 10 bases not matched to a gene. Written as DNA, the CDR3 is TGTGCCAGTAGCACTTCCGGGACAGGGTACTCACCCCTCCACTTT. Translating gives CASSTSGTGYSPLHF.

This clonotype was recorded at least ten times. The chain recombines TRBV19 with TRBJ2-5, with a weak D call TRBD1 (7 bases). CDR3 length: 15 amino acids. The germline V gene encodes CDR1 LNHDA and CDR2 SQIVND (reference sequence). V lost 0 bases to trimming and J lost 5 bases, with 13 bases between them. The CDR3 sequence is CASSIDWAGGETQYF. The CDR3, as DNA: TGTGCCAGTAGTATAGATTGGGCAGGGGGGGAGACCCAGTACTTC.

To note about this clonotype: A much bigger clone sits one base away, suggesting this may be a read error. The chain has TRBV5-8 and TRBJ1-3, with a possible D match to TRBD1 (6 bases). The CDR3 has 16 residues. Germline V gives CDR1 SGHTS, CDR2 YDEGEE. CDR3: CASSLLQGSSGNSIYF. Here the CDR3 DNA reads TGTGCCAGCAGCTTGTTGCAGGGGTCCTCTGGAAACTCCATATATTTT.

V and J are TRBV5-1 and TRBJ1-4; D unresolved. This CDR3 is built from 13 residues. V gave up 0 bases and J gave up 7 bases, with 7 bases separating them. The germline CDR1 and CDR2 sequences are SGHRS and YFSETQ. CDR3 DNA: TGCGCCAGCAGCTTGGTGCCGAGTGAAAAACTGTTTTTT. It translates to CASSLVPSEKLFF.

This clonotype was observed many times. V and J are TRBV29-1 and TRBJ1-2; 8 nucleotides match TRBD1. The CDR3 loop spans 14 amino acids. Trimming cost V 6 bases and J 6 bases; bases outside gene matches: 12. Looked up from germline, CDR1 is SQVTM and CDR2 is ANQGSEA. CDR3 residues: CSVDRNRGFDGYTF. CDR3 nucleotide sequence: TGCAGCGTAGACCGGAACAGGGGGTTCGATGGCTACACCTTC.

Concerning this clonotype itself: A much larger clone sits a single nucleotide away, making a read error possible. The chain uses TRBV10-1 and TRBJ2-7, with 8 bases aligning to TRBD2. J was trimmed by 2 bases and V by 5 bases; bases with no gene match: 5. The CDR3 totals 14 residues. The germline V gene has CDR1 WNHNN and CDR2 SYGVQD (reference sequence). The CDR3 DNA follows: TGCGCCAGCAGTCCGGAGCGGGAGCCCTACGAGCAGTACTTC. This sequence encodes CASSPEREPYEQYF.

A few counts support this clonotype. This chain connects TRBV7-2 to TRBJ1-1, with 7 nucleotides matching TRBD1. The CDR3 runs 13 residues. The J segment lost 0 bases and the V segment lost 10 bases, leaving 5 bases of the junction unmatched. Germline CDR1 SGHTA, CDR2 FQGNSA. CDR3: CATDRVMNTEAFF. Written as DNA, the CDR3 is TGTGCCACAGACAGGGTCATGAACACTGAAGCTTTCTTT.

This clonotype was seen repeatedly, ten times or more. The chain carries TRBV7-9 and TRBJ1-2; tentative D call: TRBD1 (5 bases). Germline loops: CDR1 SEHNR, CDR2 FQNEAQ (reference sequence). V gave up 6 bases and J gave up 8 bases, with 16 bases separating them. CDR3 length: 13 residues. CDR3 DNA sequence: TGTGCCAGCAGTCGGGGGGGGATGGAAGGCTACACCTTC. This gives the protein CASSRGGMEGYTF.

V gene TRBV29-1 combines with J gene TRBJ2-3; TRBD2 agrees at 12 bases. The germline gives CDR1 SQVTM, CDR2 ANQGSEA. The ends lost 1 base at V and 3 bases at J; junction bases unmatched: 8. CDR3 length: 17 residues. CDR3 nucleotides: TGCAGCGTTGAAGTGCCTAGCGGGAGGGCCAGTACAGATACGCAGTATTTT. Translated, it gives CSVEVPSGRASTDTQYF.